This T cell receptor (beta chain) was observed in a study of blood T cell repertoires in COVID-19. The wider study: Samples representing acute and convalescent COVID-19 were sourced from the United States, Italy and Spain. The analysed material was cDNA or gDNA that came from T cells, B-cell-depleted T cells, or PBMCs.

Original processing methods: Amplification of reference gene primers was used by the study to estimate nucleated cell counts. The data were produced by immunoSEQ multiplex PCR, yet TCRdb's version contains in-frame clones alone and is incomplete. The V and J calls and the clone size are those of that table, but D and trimming were determined from the DNA. The sample consists of some 290,000 clones, 75% to 90% of them appearing once. This CDR3 is 21 amino acids long. CDR1 and CDR2 from the germline V gene are SGHRS and YFSETQ. Losses at the gene ends were 2 bases for V and 7 bases for J; bases not matched to a gene: 27. Followed longitudinally, the Seattle patients had been enrolled during active infection.

The sequencing input was peripheral blood. The clonotype originates from a woman aged 30 to 39 with COVID-19, enrolled during active disease. This chain joins TRBV5-1 and TRBJ2-1; TRBD2 matches 7 bases. CDR3 residues: CASSLNEMRGLREAARNEQFF. The CDR3 region has the DNA TGCGCCAGCAGCTTAAATGAAATGCGGGGACTTCGGGAGGCAGCGCGTAATGAGCAGTTCTTC.